The 15 T cell receptor beta chains listed next were all sequenced from one sample in a study of naive and memory T cell subsets. Two oligonucleotides, mixed equimolar, formed the beta constant-region primer covering TRBC1 and TRBC2. Ligated cDNA was amplified by four rounds of PCR with nested alpha and beta constant-region primers and SP2. TCRdb ran MiXCR on the UMI-ligation and nested PCR reads and lists one entry per CDR3 protein. This sample has 130,000 or so distinct CDR3 sequences, with 36% found just once. The sequencing sample was made of central memory CD4+ T cells from blood. The receptors shown here come from a human donor in good health.

V gene TRBV28 combines with J gene TRBJ2-5, with D perhaps matching TRBD1 (6 bases). Germline loops: CDR1 MDHEN, CDR2 SYDVKM. Trimming cost V 3 bases and J 2 bases, with 16 bases left between them. The CDR3 has 16 amino acids. Here the CDR3 DNA reads TGTGCCAGCAGTTTGGTTAACTTGAGGGGGCAAGAGACCCAGTACTTC. Translation: CASSLVNLRGQETQYF. The entire variable domain, with the rest obtained from reference TRBV28 and TRBJ2-5, is as follows: DVKVTQSSRYLVKRTGEKVFLECVQDMDHENMFWYRQDPGLGLRLIYFSYDVKMKEKGDIPEGYSVSREKKERFSLILESASTNQTSMYLCASSLVNLRGQETQYFGPGTRLLVL.

This clonotype has more than one count but fewer than ten. The chain is built from TRBV5-5 and TRBJ2-1; TRBD2 might be the D (6 bases). The V gene lost 4 bases and the J gene lost 7 bases, with 12 bases spanning the gap. The CDR3 has 13 amino acids. Germline CDR1 SGHKS, CDR2 YYEKEE (reference sequence). Written as DNA, the CDR3 is TGTGCCAGCAGCCGGGAGTCGGGGAATGAGCAGTTCTTC. Protein: CASSRESGNEQFF. Drawing the rest from reference TRBV5-5 and TRBJ2-1, the complete variable domain is DAGVTQSPTHLIKTRGQQVTLRCSPISGHKSVSWYQQVLGQGPQFIFQYYEKEERGRGNFPDRFSARQFPNYSSELNVNALLLGDSALYLCASSRESGNEQFFGPGTRLTVL.

The chain is built from TRBV6-5 and TRBJ1-6; D is ambiguous. Looked up from germline, CDR1 is MNHEY and CDR2 is SVGAGI. The CDR3 extends over 19 amino acids. V was trimmed by 0 bases and J by 0 bases, leaving 15 bases between them. The CDR3 loop reads CASSYSWASQSSYNSPLHF. In DNA form, the CDR3 reads TGTGCCAGCAGTTACTCTTGGGCGTCCCAGAGCTCCTATAATTCACCCCTCCACTTT.

The genes are TRBV7-2 and TRBJ2-7; 13 nucleotides match TRBD2. With V trimmed by 1 base and J by 9 bases, 3 bases remained unmatched. CDR3 length: 14 residues. Looked up from germline, CDR1 is SGHTA and CDR2 is FQGNSA. DNA of the CDR3: TGTGCCAGCAGCTTAGGGACTAGCGGGAGTGGGCAGTACTTC. As protein: CASSLGTSGSGQYF.

V is TRBV29-1 and J is TRBJ2-6; TRBD2 might be the D (6 bases). The CDR3 sequence is 16 residues long. The germline V gene has CDR1 SQVTM and CDR2 ANQGSEA. Trimming took 6 bases from V and 0 from J, leaving 15 bases between them. CDR3 loop: CSVLGSGSSGANVLTF. Here the CDR3 DNA reads TGCAGCGTCCTAGGTAGCGGTAGCTCTGGGGCCAACGTCCTGACTTTC.

The chain has TRBV28 and TRBJ1-3; D is unresolved. The CDR3 is made up of 13 amino acids. Trimming stripped 4 bases from V and 0 bases from J, with 4 bases between. The germline gives CDR1 MDHEN, CDR2 SYDVKM. The CDR3 loop reads CASSSSSGNTIYF. CDR3 nucleotides: TGTGCCAGCAGTTCCTCCTCTGGAAACACCATATATTTT.

This rearrangement joins TRBV28 to TRBJ2-3; a possible D gene is TRBD1 (6 bases). The CDR3 length is 15 residues. V was clipped by 4 bases and J by 13 bases, with 24 bases between them. Germline V gene lookup returns CDR1 MDHEN and CDR2 SYDVKM. CDR3 coding DNA: TGTGCCAGCAGTTCACCGATACCGGGACATCACATCGAGTATTTT. Translating it yields CASSSPIPGHHIEYF.

CDR3 amino acids: CASSQSRAPGLSSYEQYF. CDR3 bases: TGCGCCAGCAGTCAATCTAGAGCGCCTGGACTCAGCTCCTACGAGCAGTACTTC. The gene calls are TRBV23-1 and TRBJ2-7; D is possibly TRBD2 (5 bases). TRBV23-1 is an ORF for which the function is uncertain. This CDR3 has 18 residues. Trimming pared 0 bases from V and 0 bases from J, leaving 18 bases between.

The table lists this clonotype with a few counts. V usage is TRBV20-1 and J usage is TRBJ2-5; 11 bases align to TRBD2. Germline assignment: CDR1 DFQATT and CDR2 SNEGSKA (reference sequence). CDR3 size: 15 residues. Unmatched junction bases numbered 7, after V lost 2 bases and J lost 5 bases. The DNA for the CDR3 is TGCAGTGCTAGAACTAGCGGGAGACGAGCGGAGACCCAGTACTTC. This codes for CSARTSGRRAETQYF.

This clonotype has just a few counts. This chain connects TRBV19 to TRBJ2-1; the D is unclear. The CDR3 is 15 residues long. V lost 9 bases, J lost 3 bases, and 18 bases lay in between. The germline CDR1 and CDR2 sequences are LNHDA and SQIVND (reference sequence). This chain's CDR3 is CARLLQARLYNEQFF. CDR3 nucleotide sequence: TGTGCCAGGCTCCTCCAGGCGCGTCTCTACAATGAGCAGTTCTTC.

The chain links TRBV7-3 to TRBJ1-6; D perhaps matches TRBD1 (5 bases). Per the germline V gene, CDR1 is SGHTA and CDR2 is FQGTGA. The CDR3 sequence is 14 residues long. The ends were cut back, 1 base at V and 7 bases at J, with 8 bases in the middle. CDR3 nucleotides: TGTGCCAGCAGCTTAAGACAGACAAATTCACCCCTCCACTTT. Amino acids: CASSLRQTNSPLHF. The complete variable domain, with remaining parts taken from reference TRBV7-3 and TRBJ1-6, reads GAGVSQTPSNKVTEKGKYVELRCDPISGHTALYWYRQSLGQGPEFLIYFQGTGAADDSGLPNDRFFAVRPEGSVSTLKIQRTERGDSAVYLCASSLRQTNSPLHFGNGTRLTVT.

CDR3 coding DNA: TGTGCCAGCAGGGCGGGACTATCGGGGGAGCAGTACTTC. Its protein is CASRAGLSGEQYF. The rearrangement uses TRBV13 and TRBJ2-7; TRBD2 matches 7 bases. Germline CDR1 PRHDT, CDR2 FYEKMQ (reference sequence). V was pared by 6 bases and J by 7 bases, with 9 bases of the junction left unmatched. The CDR3 is 13 amino acids.

This sequence joins TRBV7-2 and TRBJ2-1, with 11 positions matching TRBD2. The junction had 6 bases not matched to a gene; V was cut back by 2 bases and J by 3 bases. Looked up from germline, CDR1 is SGHTA and CDR2 is FQGNSA. The CDR3 runs to 17 residues. The CDR3 bases are TGTGCCAGCAGCTTACATAGCGGGAGGGCCGGCTACAATGAGCAGTTCTTC. The encoded protein is CASSLHSGRAGYNEQFF.

J is TRBJ2-2 and V is TRBV12-3 or TRBV12-4; D is undetermined. The CDR3 loop spans 13 amino acids. V was shortened by 9 bases and J by 1 base, with 9 bases between the two germline ends. Here the CDR3 reads CASLRRNTGELFF. CDR3 DNA sequence: TGTGCCAGTTTAAGGAGGAACACCGGGGAGCTGTTTTTT.

The J gene is TRBJ2-1, the V gene TRBV20-1; D is perhaps TRBD2 (6 bases). Trimming removed 6 bases from V and 4 bases from J, with 13 bases in between. CDR1 is DFQATT and CDR2 is SNEGSKA in the germline V gene (reference sequence). The CDR3 loop spans 13 amino acids. This CDR3 is CSAPSGYYNEQFF. DNA for the CDR3: TGCAGTGCCCCGAGCGGGTATTACAATGAGCAGTTCTTC.